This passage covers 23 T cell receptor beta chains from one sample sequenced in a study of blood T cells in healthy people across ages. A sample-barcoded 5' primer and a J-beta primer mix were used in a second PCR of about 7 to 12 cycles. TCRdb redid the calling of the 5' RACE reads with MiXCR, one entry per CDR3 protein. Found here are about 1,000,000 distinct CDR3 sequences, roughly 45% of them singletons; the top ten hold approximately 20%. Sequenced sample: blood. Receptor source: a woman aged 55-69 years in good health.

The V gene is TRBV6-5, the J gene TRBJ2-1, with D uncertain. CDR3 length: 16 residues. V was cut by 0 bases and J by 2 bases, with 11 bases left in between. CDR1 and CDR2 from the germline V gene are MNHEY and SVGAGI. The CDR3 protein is CASSYSIQRTYNEQFF. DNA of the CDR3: TGTGCCAGCAGTTACTCGATCCAACGGACCTACAATGAGCAGTTCTTC.

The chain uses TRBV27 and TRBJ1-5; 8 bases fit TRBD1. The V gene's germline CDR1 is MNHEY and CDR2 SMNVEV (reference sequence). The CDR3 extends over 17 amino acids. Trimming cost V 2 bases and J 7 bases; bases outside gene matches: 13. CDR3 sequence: CASSLGYGQGGDQPQHF. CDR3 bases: TGTGCCAGCAGTTTAGGGTACGGACAGGGAGGCGACCAGCCCCAGCATTTT.

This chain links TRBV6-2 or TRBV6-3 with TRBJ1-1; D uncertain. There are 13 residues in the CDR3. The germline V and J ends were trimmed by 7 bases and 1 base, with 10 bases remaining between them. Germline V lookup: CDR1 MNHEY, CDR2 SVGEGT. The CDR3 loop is CASTRHANTEAFF. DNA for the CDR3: TGTGCCAGCACGAGGCATGCGAACACTGAAGCTTTCTTT.

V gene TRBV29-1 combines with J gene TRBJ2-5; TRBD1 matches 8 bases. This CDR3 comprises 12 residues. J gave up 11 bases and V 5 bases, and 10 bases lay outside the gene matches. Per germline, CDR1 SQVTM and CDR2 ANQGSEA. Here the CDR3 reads CSVTGGFNEQYF. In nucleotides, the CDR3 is TGCAGCGTTACAGGGGGTTTCAATGAGCAGTACTTC.

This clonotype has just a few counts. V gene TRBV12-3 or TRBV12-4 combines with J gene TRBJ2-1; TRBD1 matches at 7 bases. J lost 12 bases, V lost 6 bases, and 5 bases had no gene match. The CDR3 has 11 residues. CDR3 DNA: TGTGCCAGCAGCCAGGGGGTAGGGCAGTTCTTC. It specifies CASSQGVGQFF.

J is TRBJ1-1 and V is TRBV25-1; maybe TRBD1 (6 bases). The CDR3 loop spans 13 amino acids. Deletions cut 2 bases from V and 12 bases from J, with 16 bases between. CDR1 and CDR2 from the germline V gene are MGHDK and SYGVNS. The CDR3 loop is CASSEPRGAGTFF. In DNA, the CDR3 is TGTGCCAGCAGTGAACCACGGGGGGCAGGGACTTTCTTT.

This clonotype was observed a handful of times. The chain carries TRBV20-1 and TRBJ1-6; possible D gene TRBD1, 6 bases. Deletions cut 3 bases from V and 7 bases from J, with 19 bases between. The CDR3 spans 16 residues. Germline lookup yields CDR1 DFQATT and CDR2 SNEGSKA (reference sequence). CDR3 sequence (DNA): TGCAGTGCTAGGGATTCGGGACACTGGAAGAATTCACCCCTCCACTTT. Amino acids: CSARDSGHWKNSPLHF.

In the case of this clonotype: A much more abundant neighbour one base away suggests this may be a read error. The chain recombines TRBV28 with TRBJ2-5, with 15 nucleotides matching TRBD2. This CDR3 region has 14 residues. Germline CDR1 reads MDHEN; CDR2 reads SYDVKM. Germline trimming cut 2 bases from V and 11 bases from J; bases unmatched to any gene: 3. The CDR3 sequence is CASSLGLAGGVQYF. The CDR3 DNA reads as TGTGCCAGCAGTTTAGGACTAGCGGGAGGGGTGCAGTACTTC.

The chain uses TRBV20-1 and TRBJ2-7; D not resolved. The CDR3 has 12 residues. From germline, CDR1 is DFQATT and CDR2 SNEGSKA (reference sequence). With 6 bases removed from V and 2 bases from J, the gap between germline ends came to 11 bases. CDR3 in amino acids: CSAPVLPYEQYF. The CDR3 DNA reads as TGCAGTGCGCCCGTTCTCCCCTACGAGCAGTACTTC.

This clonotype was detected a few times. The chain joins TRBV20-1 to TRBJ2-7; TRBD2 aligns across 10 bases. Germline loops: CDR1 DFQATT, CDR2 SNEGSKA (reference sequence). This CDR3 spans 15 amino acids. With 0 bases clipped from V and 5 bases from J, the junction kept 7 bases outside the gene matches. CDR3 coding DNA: TGCAGTGCTAGAGATCTAGCGGGAGTCAGCCACGAGCAGTACTTC. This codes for CSARDLAGVSHEQYF.

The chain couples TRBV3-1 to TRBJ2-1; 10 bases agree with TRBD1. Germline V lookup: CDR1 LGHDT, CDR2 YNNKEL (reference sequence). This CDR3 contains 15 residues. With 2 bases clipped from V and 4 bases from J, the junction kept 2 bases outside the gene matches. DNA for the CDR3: TGTGCCAGCAGCCAATCGGGACAGGGGTACAATGAGCAGTTCTTC. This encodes CASSQSGQGYNEQFF.

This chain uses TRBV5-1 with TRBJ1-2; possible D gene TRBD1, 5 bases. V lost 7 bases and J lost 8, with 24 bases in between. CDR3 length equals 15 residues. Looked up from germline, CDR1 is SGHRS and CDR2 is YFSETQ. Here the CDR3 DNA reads TGCGCCAGCGGACCTACAAGGGACCGCGGGGAAGGCTACACCTTC. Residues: CASGPTRDRGEGYTF.

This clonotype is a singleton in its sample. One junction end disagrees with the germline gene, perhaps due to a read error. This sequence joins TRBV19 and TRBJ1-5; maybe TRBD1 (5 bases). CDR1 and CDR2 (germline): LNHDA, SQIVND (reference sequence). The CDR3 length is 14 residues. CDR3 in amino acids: CASTSIGGAQPQHF. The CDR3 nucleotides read TGTGCCAGTACGTCGATCGGGGGTGCTCAGCCTCAGCATTTT.

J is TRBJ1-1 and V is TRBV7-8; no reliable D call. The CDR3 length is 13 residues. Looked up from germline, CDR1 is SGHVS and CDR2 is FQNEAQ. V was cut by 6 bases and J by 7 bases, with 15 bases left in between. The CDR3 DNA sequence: TGTGCCAGCAGTCCTCCGAGGGCAGATGAAGCTTTCTTT. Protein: CASSPPRADEAFF.

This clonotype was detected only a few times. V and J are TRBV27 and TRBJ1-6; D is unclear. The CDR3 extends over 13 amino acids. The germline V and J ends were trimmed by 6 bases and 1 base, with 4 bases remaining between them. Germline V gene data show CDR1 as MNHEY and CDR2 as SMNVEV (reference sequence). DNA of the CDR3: TGTGCCAGCAGAGAATCCTATAATTCACCCCTCCACTTT. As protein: CASRESYNSPLHF.

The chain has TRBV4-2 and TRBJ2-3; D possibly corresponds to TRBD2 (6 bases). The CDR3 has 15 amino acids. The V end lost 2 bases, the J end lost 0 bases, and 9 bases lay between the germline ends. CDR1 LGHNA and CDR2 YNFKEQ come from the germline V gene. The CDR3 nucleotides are TGTGCCAGCAGCCAAATAAGCGGGAGCACAGATACGCAGTATTTT. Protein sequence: CASSQISGSTDTQYF.

CDR3 nucleotide sequence: TGCGCCAGCAGCCTACCTCCGGGACTATTACAAGAGACCCAGTACTTC. Its protein is CASSLPPGLLQETQYF. V is TRBV4-1 and J is TRBJ2-5; 7 bases line up with TRBD2. Germline CDR1 and CDR2: MGHRA and YSYEKL. Trimming removed 4 bases from V and 2 bases from J; junction bases left unmatched: 10. CDR3 size: 16 residues.

The CDR3 sequence: CSARDSLGLAGEHRYEQYF. DNA for the CDR3: TGCAGTGCTAGAGATAGCCTGGGACTAGCGGGAGAGCACAGGTACGAGCAGTACTTC. The V and J genes are TRBV20-1 and TRBJ2-7; 14 bases map to TRBD2. Germline V gene lookup returns CDR1 DFQATT and CDR2 SNEGSKA (reference sequence). The CDR3 is 19 amino acids. The junction had 14 bases not matched to a gene; V was cut back by 0 bases and J by 4 bases.

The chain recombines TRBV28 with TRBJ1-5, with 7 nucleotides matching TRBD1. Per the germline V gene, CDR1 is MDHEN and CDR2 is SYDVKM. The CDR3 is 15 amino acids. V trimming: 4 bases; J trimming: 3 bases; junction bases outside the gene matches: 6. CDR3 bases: TGTGCCAGCAGTTCTACAGGGGTCCCCAATCAGCCCCAGCATTTT. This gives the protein CASSSTGVPNQPQHF.

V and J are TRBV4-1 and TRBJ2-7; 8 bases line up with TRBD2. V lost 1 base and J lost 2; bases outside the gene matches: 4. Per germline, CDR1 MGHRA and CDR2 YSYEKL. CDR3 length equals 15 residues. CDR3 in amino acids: CASSQAGTRAYEQYF. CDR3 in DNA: TGCGCCAGCAGCCAAGCCGGGACTAGAGCCTACGAGCAGTACTTC.

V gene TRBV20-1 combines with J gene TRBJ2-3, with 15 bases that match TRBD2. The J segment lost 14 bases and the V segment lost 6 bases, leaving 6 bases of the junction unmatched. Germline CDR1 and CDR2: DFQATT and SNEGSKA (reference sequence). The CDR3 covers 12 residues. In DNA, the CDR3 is TGCAGTGCACAGGGACTAGCGGGAGGTCCGTATTTT. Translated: CSAQGLAGGPYF.

The CDR3 DNA is TGTGCCAGCACCACAGGGAATCAGCCCCAGCATTTT. It specifies CASTTGNQPQHF. This sequence joins TRBV7-9 and TRBJ1-5; the D gene is possibly TRBD1 (6 bases). Germline V gives CDR1 SEHNR, CDR2 FQNEAQ (reference sequence). The V end was cut by 7 bases, the J end by 4 bases, with 8 bases between. The CDR3 has 12 amino acids.

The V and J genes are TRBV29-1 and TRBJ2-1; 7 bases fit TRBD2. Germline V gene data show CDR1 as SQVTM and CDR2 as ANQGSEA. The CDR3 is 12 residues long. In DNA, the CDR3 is TGCGGAGGAAGCGGGAACTACAATGAGCAGTTCTTC. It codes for CGGSGNYNEQFF.